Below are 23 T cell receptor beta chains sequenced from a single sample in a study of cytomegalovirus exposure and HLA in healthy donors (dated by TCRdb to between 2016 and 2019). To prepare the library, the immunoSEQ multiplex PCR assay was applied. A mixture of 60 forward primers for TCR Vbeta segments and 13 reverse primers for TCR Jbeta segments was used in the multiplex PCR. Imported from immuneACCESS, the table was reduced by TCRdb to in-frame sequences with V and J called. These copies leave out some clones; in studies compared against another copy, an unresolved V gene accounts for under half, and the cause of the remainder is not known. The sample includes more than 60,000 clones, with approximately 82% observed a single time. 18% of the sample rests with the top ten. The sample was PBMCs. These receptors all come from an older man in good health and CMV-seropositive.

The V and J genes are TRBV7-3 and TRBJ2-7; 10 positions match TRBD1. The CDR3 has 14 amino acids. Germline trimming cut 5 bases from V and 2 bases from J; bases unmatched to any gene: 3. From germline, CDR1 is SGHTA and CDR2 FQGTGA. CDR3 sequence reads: CASSAGTGAYEQYF. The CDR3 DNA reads TGTGCCAGCAGCGCCGGGACAGGGGCCTACGAGCAGTACTTC.

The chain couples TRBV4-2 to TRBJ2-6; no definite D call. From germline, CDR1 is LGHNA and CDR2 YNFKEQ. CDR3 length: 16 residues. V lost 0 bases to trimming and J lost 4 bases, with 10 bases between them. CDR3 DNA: TGTGCCAGCAGCCAAGATCTCCAGAGGGGGGCCAACGTCCTGACTTTC. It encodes CASSQDLQRGANVLTF.

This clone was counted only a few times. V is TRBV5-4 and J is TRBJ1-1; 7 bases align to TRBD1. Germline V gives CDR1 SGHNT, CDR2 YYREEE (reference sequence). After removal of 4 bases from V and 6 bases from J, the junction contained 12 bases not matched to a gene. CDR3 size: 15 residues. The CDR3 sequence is CASSGSGQIVPEAFF. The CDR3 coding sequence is TGTGCCAGCAGCGGCTCGGGACAGATTGTCCCTGAAGCTTTCTTT.

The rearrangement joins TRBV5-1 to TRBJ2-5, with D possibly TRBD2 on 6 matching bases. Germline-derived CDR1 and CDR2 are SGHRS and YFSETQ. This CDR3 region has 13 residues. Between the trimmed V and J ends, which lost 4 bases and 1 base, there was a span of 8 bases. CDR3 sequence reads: CASSPGLQETQYF. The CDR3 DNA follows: TGCGCCAGCAGCCCGGGACTCCAAGAGACCCAGTACTTC. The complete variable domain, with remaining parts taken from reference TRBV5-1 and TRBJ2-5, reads KAGVTQTPRYLIKTRGQQVTLSCSPISGHRSVSWYQQTPGQGLQFLFEYFSETQRNKGNFPGRFSGRQFSNSRSEMNVSTLELGDSALYLCASSPGLQETQYFGPGTRLLVL.

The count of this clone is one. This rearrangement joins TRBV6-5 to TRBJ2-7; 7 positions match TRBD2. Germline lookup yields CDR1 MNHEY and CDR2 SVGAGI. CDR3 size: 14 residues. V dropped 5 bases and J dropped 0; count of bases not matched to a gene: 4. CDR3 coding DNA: TGTGCCAGCAGTAAACTAGCGTTCTCCTACGAGCAGTACTTC. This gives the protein CASSKLAFSYEQYF.

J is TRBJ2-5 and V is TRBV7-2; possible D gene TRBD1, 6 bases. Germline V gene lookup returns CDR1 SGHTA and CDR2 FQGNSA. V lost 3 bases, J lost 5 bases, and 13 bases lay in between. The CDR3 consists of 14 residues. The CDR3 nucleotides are TGTGCCAGCAGCTTGGGGGCCGTGGGGGAGACCCAGTACTTC. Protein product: CASSLGAVGETQYF. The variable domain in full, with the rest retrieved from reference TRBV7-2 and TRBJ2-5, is GAGVSQSPSNKVTEKGKDVELRCDPISGHTALYWYRQSLGQGLEFLIYFQGNSAPDKSGLPSDRFSAERTGGSVSTLTIQRTQQEDSAVYLCASSLGAVGETQYFGPGTRLLVL.

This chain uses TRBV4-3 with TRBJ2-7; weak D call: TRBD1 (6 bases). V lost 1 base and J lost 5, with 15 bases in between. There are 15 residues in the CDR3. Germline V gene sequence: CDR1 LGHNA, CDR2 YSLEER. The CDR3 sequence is CASSQVWTESNEQYF. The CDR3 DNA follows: TGCGCCAGCAGCCAAGTGTGGACAGAGTCTAACGAGCAGTACTTC.

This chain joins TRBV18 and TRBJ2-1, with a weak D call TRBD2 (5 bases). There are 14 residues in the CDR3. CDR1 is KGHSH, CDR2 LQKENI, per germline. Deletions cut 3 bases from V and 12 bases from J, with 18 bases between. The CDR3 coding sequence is TGTGCCAGCTCACCGGAGGTTCAACGCAGGAGGCAGTTCTTC. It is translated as CASSPEVQRRRQFF. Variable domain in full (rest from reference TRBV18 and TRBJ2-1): NAGVMQNPRHLVRRRGQEARLRCSPMKGHSHVYWYRQLPEEGLKFMVYLQKENIIDESGMPKERFSAEFPKEGPSILRIQQVVRGDSAAYFCASSPEVQRRRQFFGPGTRLTVL.

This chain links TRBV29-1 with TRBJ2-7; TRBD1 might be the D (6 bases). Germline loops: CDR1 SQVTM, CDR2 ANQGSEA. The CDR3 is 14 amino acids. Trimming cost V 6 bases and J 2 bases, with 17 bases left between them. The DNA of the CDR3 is TGCAGCGTGGCGACACAGGGTCTCCCCTACGAGCAGTACTTC. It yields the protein CSVATQGLPYEQYF.

This CDR3 is CASQGGRARQPQHF. CDR3 DNA sequence: TGTGCCAGTCAGGGGGGCAGGGCGAGGCAGCCCCAGCATTTT. This chain joins TRBV19 and TRBJ1-5, with TRBD1 identical over 7 bases. CDR1 and CDR2 (germline): LNHDA, SQIVND (reference sequence). The CDR3 covers 14 residues. The J segment lost 7 bases and the V segment lost 8 bases, leaving 11 bases of the junction unmatched.

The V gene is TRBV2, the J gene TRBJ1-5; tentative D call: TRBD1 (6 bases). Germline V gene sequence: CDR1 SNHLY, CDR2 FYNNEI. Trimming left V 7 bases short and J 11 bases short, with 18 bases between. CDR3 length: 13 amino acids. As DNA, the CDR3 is TGTGCCAGCACCCTAATCCCCCAGGGGTCCCAGCATTTT. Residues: CASTLIPQGSQHF.

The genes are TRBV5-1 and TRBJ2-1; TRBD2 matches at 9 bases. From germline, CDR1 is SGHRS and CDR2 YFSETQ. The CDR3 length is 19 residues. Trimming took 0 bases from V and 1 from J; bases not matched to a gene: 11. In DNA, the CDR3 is TGCGCCAGCAGCTTGGCAGGCGGTAGCGGGAGTGGGTCCTACAATGAGCAGTTCTTC. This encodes CASSLAGGSGSGSYNEQFF.

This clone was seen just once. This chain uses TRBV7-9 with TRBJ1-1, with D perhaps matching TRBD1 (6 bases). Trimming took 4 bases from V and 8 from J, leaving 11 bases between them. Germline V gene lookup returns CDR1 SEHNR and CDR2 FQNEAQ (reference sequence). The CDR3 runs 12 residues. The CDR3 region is CASSYHDREAFF. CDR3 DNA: TGTGCCAGCAGCTACCATGACAGGGAAGCTTTCTTT.

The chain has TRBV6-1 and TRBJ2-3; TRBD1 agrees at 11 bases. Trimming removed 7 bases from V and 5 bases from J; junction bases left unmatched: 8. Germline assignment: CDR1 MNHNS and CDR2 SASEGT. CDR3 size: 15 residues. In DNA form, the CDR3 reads TGTGCCAGCAATCTGGACAGGGGGCTGAAAGATACGCAGTATTTT. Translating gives CASNLDRGLKDTQYF.

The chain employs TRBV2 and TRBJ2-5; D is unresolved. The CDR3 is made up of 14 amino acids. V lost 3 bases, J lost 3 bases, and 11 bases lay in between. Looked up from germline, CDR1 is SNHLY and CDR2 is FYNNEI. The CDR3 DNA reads TGTGCCAGCAGTGATCTAGGCGGAAAAGAGACCCAGTACTTC. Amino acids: CASSDLGGKETQYF.

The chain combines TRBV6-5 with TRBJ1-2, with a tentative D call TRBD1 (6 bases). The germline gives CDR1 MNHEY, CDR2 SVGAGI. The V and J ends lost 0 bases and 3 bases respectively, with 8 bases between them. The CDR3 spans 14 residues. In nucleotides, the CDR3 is TGTGCCAGCAGTTACTCTCACAGGGACTATGGCTACACCTTC. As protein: CASSYSHRDYGYTF.

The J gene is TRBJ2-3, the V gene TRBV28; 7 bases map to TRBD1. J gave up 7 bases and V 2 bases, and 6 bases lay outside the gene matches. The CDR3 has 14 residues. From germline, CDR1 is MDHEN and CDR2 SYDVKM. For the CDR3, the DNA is TGTGCCAGCAGTTTACCACAGGGGTTGAATACGCAGTATTTT. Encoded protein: CASSLPQGLNTQYF.

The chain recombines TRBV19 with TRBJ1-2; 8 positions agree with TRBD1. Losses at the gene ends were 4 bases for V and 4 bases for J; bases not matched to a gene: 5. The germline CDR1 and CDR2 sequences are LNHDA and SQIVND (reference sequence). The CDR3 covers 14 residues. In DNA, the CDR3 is TGTGCCAGTAGTAGACAGGGGCCCGCCTATGGCTACACCTTC. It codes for CASSRQGPAYGYTF. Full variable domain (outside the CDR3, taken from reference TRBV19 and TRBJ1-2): DGGITQSPKYLFRKEGQNVTLSCEQNLNHDAMYWYRQDPGQGLRLIYYSQIVNDFQKGDIAEGYSVSREKKESFPLTVTSAQKNPTAFYLCASSRQGPAYGYTFGSGTRLTVV.

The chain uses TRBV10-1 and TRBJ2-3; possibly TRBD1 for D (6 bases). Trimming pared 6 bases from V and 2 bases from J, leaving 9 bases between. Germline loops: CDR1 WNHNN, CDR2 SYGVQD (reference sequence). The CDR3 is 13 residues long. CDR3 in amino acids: CASSDRYTDTQYF. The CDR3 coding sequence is TGCGCCAGCAGCGACAGGTACACAGATACGCAGTATTTT.

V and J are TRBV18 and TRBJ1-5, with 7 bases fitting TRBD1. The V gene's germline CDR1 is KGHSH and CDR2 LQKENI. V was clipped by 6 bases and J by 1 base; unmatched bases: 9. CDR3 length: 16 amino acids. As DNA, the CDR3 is TGTGCCAGCTCGCGTCAGACAGGGCCGAGCAATCAGCCCCAGCATTTT. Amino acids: CASSRQTGPSNQPQHF.

The DNA for the CDR3 is TGTGCCAGCTCACCGCCTCTGGGGGGGCTGGGCTACACCTTC. This codes for CASSPPLGGLGYTF. This chain links TRBV18 with TRBJ1-2; the D gene is possibly TRBD1 (6 bases). V lost 3 bases and J 8 bases, leaving 16 bases between the germline ends. Germline V lookup: CDR1 KGHSH, CDR2 LQKENI. This CDR3 has 14 residues. The whole variable domain, filled in from reference TRBV18 and TRBJ1-2, reads NAGVMQNPRHLVRRRGQEARLRCSPMKGHSHVYWYRQLPEEGLKFMVYLQKENIIDESGMPKERFSAEFPKEGPSILRIQQVVRGDSAAYFCASSPPLGGLGYTFGSGTRLTVV.

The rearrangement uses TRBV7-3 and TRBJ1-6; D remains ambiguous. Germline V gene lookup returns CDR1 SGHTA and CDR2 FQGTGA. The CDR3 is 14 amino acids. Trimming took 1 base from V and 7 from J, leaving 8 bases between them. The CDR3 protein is CASSLNSLNSPLHF. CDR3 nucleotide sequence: TGTGCCAGCAGCTTAAACAGCCTAAATTCACCCCTCCACTTT.

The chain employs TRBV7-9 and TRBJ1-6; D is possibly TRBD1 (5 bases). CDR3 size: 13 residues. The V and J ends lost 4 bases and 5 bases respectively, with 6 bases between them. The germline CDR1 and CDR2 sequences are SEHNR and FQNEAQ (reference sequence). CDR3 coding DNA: TGTGCCAGCAGCTCGACAGATAATTCACCCCTCCACTTT. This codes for CASSSTDNSPLHF.